The entry that follows covers one T cell receptor (beta chain) sequence. Antigen: not known. Germline CDR1 is SGHAT and CDR2 is FQNNGV. The CDR3 consists of 15 residues. The V end lost 0 bases, the J end lost 10 bases, and 16 bases lay between the germline ends. The assay was immunoSEQ multiplex PCR, and TCRdb's table has in-frame clones only and misses some. The sample shows some 160,000 clones, around nine tenths of them seen only once. The sample belongs to a study of T cell responses to AZD1222 COVID-19 vaccine. Looking at the study overall: Pooled samples include second doses given at about 4 or 12 weeks. Regarding the study as a whole: Researchers took repertoire samples only after the peak T cell response had come. Vaccine-associated CD4 TCRs ranged over spike, dominating at 160-218 and 743-854. Donors were largely white British and mainly female; clonal diversity was possibly underestimated.

The chain combines TRBV11-2 with TRBJ2-1; D may be TRBD1 or TRBD2 (5 bases each). The source material was peripheral blood, sampled on day 0 of AZD1222 vaccination. This clonotype was obtained from an adult in good health. The CDR3 DNA sequence: TGTGCCAGCAGCTTAGAACGACTACCCTGGGGGGAGCAGTTCTTC. It is translated as CASSLERLPWGEQFF. Based on the CDR3 plus reference TRBV11-2 and TRBJ2-1, the full variable domain is EAGVAQSPRYKIIEKRQSVAFWCNPISGHATLYWYQQILGQGPKLLIQFQNNGVVDDSQLPKDRFSAERLKGVDSTLKIQPAKLEDSAVYLCASSLERLPWGEQFFGPGTRLTVL.